A selection of T cell receptor beta chains follows, all from one sample in a study of shared clonotypes between healthy human individuals. Here immunoSEQ multiplex PCR was the method, and the copy in TCRdb shows in-frame clones only, minus some. The sample holds around 2,000,000 clones, about 94% seen once. The sequencing input was naive CD8+ T cells sorted from blood. Source of these receptors: a man aged 18 to 30 in good health. Both conserved end residues are part of each CDR3. The order of the fields is V gene, clone size, D gene, J gene, CDR3 length, CDR3 protein, CDR3 DNA. D genes are given only for firm matches. A row's size may be missing; if present it is once, few, many or a size class.

V gene: TRBV5-8; clone size: NA; D gene: NA; J gene: TRBJ1-4; CDR3 length: 12; CDR3 protein: CASSFLYEKLFF; CDR3 DNA: TGTGCCAGCAGCTTCCTGTATGAAAAACTGTTTTTT
V gene: TRBV2; clone size: once; D gene: TRBD1; J gene: TRBJ1-4; CDR3 length: 14; CDR3 protein: CASSADRGHEKLFF; CDR3 DNA: TGTGCCAGCAGTGCCGACAGGGGGCATGAAAAACTGTTTTTT
V gene: TRBV4-3; clone size: NA; D gene: TRBD2; J gene: TRBJ2-1; CDR3 length: 16; CDR3 protein: CASSQQLAGRDNEQFF; CDR3 DNA: TGCGCCAGCAGCCAGCAACTAGCGGGGAGAGACAATGAGCAGTTCTTC
V gene: TRBV19; clone size: NA; D gene: NA; J gene: TRBJ2-7; CDR3 length: 11; CDR3 protein: CASNGGREQYF; CDR3 DNA: TGTGCCAGTAACGGGGGACGAGAGCAGTACTTC
V gene: TRBV28; clone size: NA; D gene: NA; J gene: TRBJ2-5; CDR3 length: 14; CDR3 protein: CASSFQGSGETQYF; CDR3 DNA: TGTGCCAGCAGTTTTCAGGGTTCGGGGGAGACCCAGTACTTC
V gene: TRBV29-1; clone size: NA; D gene: NA; J gene: TRBJ2-3; CDR3 length: 14; CDR3 protein: CSVEVGGSSDTQYF; CDR3 DNA: TGCAGCGTTGAAGTGGGTGGGAGCTCAGATACGCAGTATTTT
V gene: TRBV6-5; clone size: NA; D gene: NA; J gene: TRBJ1-6; CDR3 length: 14; CDR3 protein: CASSWGEMSSPLHF; CDR3 DNA: TGTGCCAGCAGTTGGGGGGAAATGTCGTCACCCCTCCACTTT
V gene: TRBV9; clone size: NA; D gene: TRBD2; J gene: TRBJ2-3; CDR3 length: 17; CDR3 protein: CASSVALAGYSPDTQYF; CDR3 DNA: TGTGCCAGCAGCGTAGCTCTAGCGGGGTATTCTCCAGATACGCAGTATTTT
V gene: TRBV4-3; clone size: NA; D gene: TRBD1; J gene: TRBJ1-1; CDR3 length: 14; CDR3 protein: CASSRVGQADEAFF; CDR3 DNA: TGCGCCAGCAGCCGGGTCGGACAGGCGGATGAAGCTTTCTTT
V gene: TRBV5-1; clone size: NA; D gene: TRBD2; J gene: TRBJ2-7; CDR3 length: 15; CDR3 protein: CASSYESLLASEQYF; CDR3 DNA: TGCGCCAGCAGCTACGAGTCATTACTAGCGAGCGAGCAGTACTTC
V gene: TRBV6-1; clone size: NA; D gene: NA; J gene: TRBJ2-7; CDR3 length: 13; CDR3 protein: CASSERQPYEQYF; CDR3 DNA: TGTGCCAGCAGTGAACGACAACCCTACGAGCAGTACTTC
V gene: TRBV5-5; clone size: NA; D gene: TRBD1; J gene: TRBJ1-1; CDR3 length: 17; CDR3 protein: CASKMRQGGLVNTEAFF; CDR3 DNA: TGTGCCAGCAAGATGAGACAGGGGGGTTTGGTGAACACTGAAGCTTTCTTT
V gene: TRBV5-1; clone size: NA; D gene: TRBD2; J gene: TRBJ2-7; CDR3 length: 16; CDR3 protein: CASSYRGQREINEQYF; CDR3 DNA: TGCGCCAGCAGCTACCGCGGGCAGCGGGAGATAAACGAGCAGTACTTC
V gene: TRBV11-2; clone size: few; D gene: NA; J gene: TRBJ2-7; CDR3 length: 14; CDR3 protein: CASSLDQGSGEQYF; CDR3 DNA: TGTGCCAGCAGCTTAGATCAAGGGAGTGGCGAGCAGTACTTC
V gene: TRBV10-3; clone size: NA; D gene: TRBD2; J gene: TRBJ2-1; CDR3 length: 14; CDR3 protein: CAIRSSGEYNEQFF; CDR3 DNA: TGTGCCATCAGGTCTAGCGGGGAATACAATGAGCAGTTCTTC
V gene: TRBV4-1; clone size: NA; D gene: NA; J gene: TRBJ1-4; CDR3 length: 12; CDR3 protein: CASSGANEKLFF; CDR3 DNA: TGCGCCAGCAGCGGAGCCAATGAAAAACTGTTTTTT
V gene: TRBV27; clone size: NA; D gene: TRBD1; J gene: TRBJ2-1; CDR3 length: 15; CDR3 protein: CASSLGTGDYNEQFF; CDR3 DNA: TGTGCCAGCAGTTTAGGTACAGGGGACTACAATGAGCAGTTCTTC
V gene: TRBV6-4; clone size: NA; D gene: NA; J gene: TRBJ2-2; CDR3 length: 20; CDR3 protein: CASSDSRAGIWGEVTGELFF; CDR3 DNA: TGTGCCAGCAGTGACTCGAGGGCAGGGATTTGGGGGGAAGTCACCGGGGAGCTGTTTTTT
V gene: TRBV9; clone size: NA; D gene: NA; J gene: TRBJ2-7; CDR3 length: 14; CDR3 protein: CASSVGAGDYEQYF; CDR3 DNA: TGTGCCAGCAGCGTAGGGGCAGGAGATTACGAGCAGTACTTC
V gene: TRBV7-9; clone size: NA; D gene: TRBD1; J gene: TRBJ2-7; CDR3 length: 15; CDR3 protein: CASSLVGQGAYEQYF; CDR3 DNA: TGTGCCAGCAGCTTAGTGGGACAGGGGGCCTACGAGCAGTACTTC
V gene: TRBV5-4; clone size: NA; D gene: NA; J gene: TRBJ1-4; CDR3 length: 15; CDR3 protein: CASSLESGTNEKLFF; CDR3 DNA: TGTGCCAGCAGCTTGGAATCCGGGACTAATGAAAAACTGTTTTTT
V gene: TRBV13; clone size: NA; D gene: NA; J gene: TRBJ1-2; CDR3 length: 14; CDR3 protein: CASKLGPANYGYTF; CDR3 DNA: TGTGCCAGCAAGTTGGGGCCCGCTAACTATGGCTACACCTTC
V gene: TRBV2; clone size: NA; D gene: TRBD2; J gene: TRBJ2-1; CDR3 length: 15; CDR3 protein: CASSDPAGIRDEQFF; CDR3 DNA: TGTGCCAGCAGTGACCCAGCGGGAATTAGGGATGAGCAGTTCTTC
V gene: TRBV19; clone size: NA; D gene: TRBD2; J gene: TRBJ2-3; CDR3 length: 15; CDR3 protein: CASSFTSGSTDTQYF; CDR3 DNA: TGTGCCAGTAGTTTTACTAGCGGGAGCACAGATACGCAGTATTTT
V gene: TRBV4-1; clone size: NA; D gene: TRBD1; J gene: TRBJ1-5; CDR3 length: 17; CDR3 protein: CASSQDRGQAYNQPQHF; CDR3 DNA: TGCGCCAGCAGCCAAGATCGGGGACAGGCGTACAATCAGCCCCAGCATTTT
V gene: TRBV5-1; clone size: once; D gene: NA; J gene: TRBJ2-7; CDR3 length: 14; CDR3 protein: CASSLGQAFYEQYF; CDR3 DNA: TGCGCCAGCAGCTTGGGCCAGGCTTTCTACGAGCAGTACTTC
V gene: TRBV6-1; clone size: NA; D gene: NA; J gene: TRBJ1-2; CDR3 length: 16; CDR3 protein: CASSEGTGLANYGYTF; CDR3 DNA: TGTGCCAGCAGTGAAGGTACAGGGCTAGCTAACTATGGCTACACCTTC